One and the same sample provided the 30 T cell receptor beta chains below, sequenced in a study of blood T cell repertoires in COVID-19. Measured with immunoSEQ multiplex PCR; TCRdb has only the in-frame clones, and not every one. Altogether approximately 210,000 clones are present, 82% being singletons, with the ten largest covering 3.6%. The source material was peripheral blood. These receptors were obtained from an elderly woman with acute or convalescent COVID-19.

The chain carries TRBV4-3 and TRBJ1-2; 10 positions match TRBD1. The CDR3 is 16 amino acids. Germline CDR1 LGHNA, CDR2 YSLEER. Trimming at V came to 5 bases and at J to 7 bases, leaving 13 bases not matched to a gene. The CDR3 sequence is CASSSARDRGAAGYTF. The CDR3 coding sequence is TGCGCCAGCAGCAGCGCGCGGGACAGGGGAGCGGCTGGCTACACCTTC.

This clone was seen once. This chain links TRBV2 with TRBJ2-1; 10 bases agree with TRBD2. Per the germline V gene, CDR1 is SNHLY and CDR2 is FYNNEI. The CDR3 spans 19 residues. J was trimmed by 0 bases and V by 4 bases; bases with no gene match: 12. The CDR3 DNA sequence: TGTGCCAGCAGTGGCTGGCTAGCGGGGGTCCCTAGCTCCTACAATGAGCAGTTCTTC. This encodes CASSGWLAGVPSSYNEQFF.

This sequence joins TRBV6-2 or TRBV6-3 and TRBJ1-5; D is perhaps TRBD1 (6 bases). V lost 4 bases and J 2 bases, leaving 12 bases between the germline ends. Germline CDR1 is MNHEY and CDR2 is SVGEGT. The CDR3 loop spans 15 amino acids. The CDR3 DNA reads TGTGCCAGCAGTTCACAGGGTAGTGGCAATCAGCCCCAGCATTTT. Residues: CASSSQGSGNQPQHF.

J is TRBJ1-1 and V is TRBV6-5; possible D gene TRBD1, 6 bases. V was cut by 8 bases and J by 0 bases, with 10 bases left in between. Germline values: CDR1 MNHEY, CDR2 SVGAGI. The CDR3 runs to 13 residues. This chain's CDR3 is CASPDSMNTEAFF. The CDR3 DNA reads TGTGCCAGCCCGGACAGTATGAACACTGAAGCTTTCTTT.

The CDR3 nucleotides are TGTGCCAGTAGTATAGCCGGGGAGAAGACCCAGTACTTC. Its protein is CASSIAGEKTQYF. This chain joins TRBV19 and TRBJ2-5; weak D call: TRBD2 (5 bases). Germline V CDR1 and CDR2: LNHDA, SQIVND (reference sequence). The V and J ends lost 1 base and 6 bases respectively, with 9 bases between them. The CDR3 runs 13 residues.

The chain links TRBV7-9 to TRBJ2-4; weak D call: TRBD2 (5 bases). V gave up 3 bases and J gave up 8 bases, with 14 bases separating them. Germline loops: CDR1 SEHNR, CDR2 FQNEAQ (reference sequence). The CDR3 runs 14 residues. The CDR3 region is CASSFSRAEDIQYF. Here the CDR3 DNA reads TGTGCCAGCAGCTTTTCCCGGGCGGAGGACATTCAGTACTTC.

This chain joins TRBV5-6 and TRBJ2-7; 12 bases map to TRBD2. J gave up 3 bases and V 1 base, and 8 bases lay outside the gene matches. CDR3 length: 17 amino acids. Germline-derived CDR1 and CDR2 are SGHDT and YYEEEE. The CDR3 reads CASSLSTSGGRFYEQYF. The CDR3 DNA follows: TGTGCCAGCAGCTTGTCAACTAGCGGGGGGCGATTCTACGAGCAGTACTTC. The full variable domain, with the rest looked up from reference TRBV5-6 and TRBJ2-7, is DAGVTQSPTHLIKTRGQQVTLRCSPKSGHDTVSWYQQALGQGPQFIFQYYEEEERQRGNFPDRFSGHQFPNYSSELNVNALLLGDSALYLCASSLSTSGGRFYEQYFGPGTRLTVT.

The chain is built from TRBV7-2 and TRBJ1-4; D gene uncertain. Trimming pared 2 bases from V and 4 bases from J, leaving 8 bases between. This CDR3 contains 14 residues. The germline CDR1 and CDR2 sequences are SGHTA and FQGNSA. CDR3 in DNA: TGTGCCAGCAGCTTAAACGCCGGTAATGAAAAACTGTTTTTT. It specifies CASSLNAGNEKLFF.

The chain uses TRBV3-1 (or the pseudogene TRBV3-2) and TRBJ1-3; the D is unclear. V was shortened by 4 bases and J by 7 bases, with 14 bases between the two germline ends. The germline V gene has CDR1 LGHDT and CDR2 YNNKEL (reference sequence). The length of the CDR3 is 14 residues. The CDR3 DNA reads as TGTGCCAGCAGCCTAAGATACACAGTGAACACCATATATTTT. Residues: CASSLRYTVNTIYF.

The chain carries TRBV9 and TRBJ2-1; 11 positions agree with TRBD2. The CDR3 covers 17 residues. Per germline, CDR1 SGDLS and CDR2 YYNGEE. Trimming removed 3 bases from V and 8 bases from J; junction bases left unmatched: 13. The CDR3 bases are TGTGCCAGCAGCGCCCTTACTAGCGGGGGAATTCTAGATGAGCAGTTCTTC. Its translation: CASSALTSGGILDEQFF.

This chain connects TRBV9 to TRBJ2-2, with 7 bases lining up with TRBD1. CDR1 and CDR2 (germline): SGDLS, YYNGEE. V lost 6 bases and J lost 7; bases outside the gene matches: 9. The CDR3 length is 14 residues. Written as DNA, the CDR3 is TGTGCCAGCACGAAGGGGGCGGTGGTCGGGGAGCTGTTTTTT. This sequence encodes CASTKGAVVGELFF.

The chain carries TRBV4-1 and TRBJ2-5; TRBD2 matches 7 bases. V gave up 4 bases and J gave up 3 bases; unmatched junction bases: 11. The CDR3 is made up of 16 amino acids. CDR1 and CDR2 (germline): MGHRA, YSYEKL. CDR3 sequence: CASSLSWGGPEETQYF. CDR3 in DNA: TGCGCCAGCAGCCTCTCCTGGGGGGGACCCGAAGAGACCCAGTACTTC.

In regard to this clone: The same CDR3 is also encoded by other DNA sequences in this sample. The V and J genes are TRBV9 and TRBJ1-1; the D gene is possibly TRBD1 (6 bases). CDR1 is SGDLS and CDR2 is YYNGEE in the germline V gene. V was clipped by 3 bases and J by 2 bases, with 17 bases between them. CDR3 length equals 16 residues. The CDR3 sequence: CASSAGMGAGNTEAFF. The CDR3 DNA follows: TGTGCCAGCAGCGCGGGGATGGGGGCGGGCAACACTGAAGCTTTCTTT.

The chain uses TRBV6-6 and TRBJ2-4, with 7 bases matching TRBD1. The CDR3 is 14 amino acids. The ends lost 5 bases at V and 6 bases at J; junction bases unmatched: 7. Germline assignment: CDR1 MNHNY and CDR2 SVGAGI (reference sequence). Here the CDR3 DNA reads TGTGCCAGCAGTCCAGACAGGGCCCTAAACATTCAGTACTTC. Translating it yields CASSPDRALNIQYF.

The V call is TRBV19, the J call TRBJ1-5; 10 bases map to TRBD1. The V gene's germline CDR1 is LNHDA and CDR2 SQIVND (reference sequence). Trimming cost V 5 bases and J 1 base; bases outside gene matches: 5. The CDR3 is 16 residues long. This CDR3 is CASSLGQGVSNQPQHF. The CDR3 bases are TGTGCCAGTAGTTTAGGACAGGGGGTAAGCAATCAGCCCCAGCATTTT.

This chain uses TRBV11-3 with TRBJ2-7; 8 bases agree with TRBD2. This CDR3 region has 15 residues. V lost 5 bases, J lost 5 bases, and 11 bases stayed unmatched. CDR1 is SGHNT, CDR2 YENEEA, per germline. This chain's CDR3 is CASSKGLAGEDEQYF. The CDR3 region has the DNA TGTGCCAGCAGCAAGGGGCTAGCGGGTGAGGACGAGCAGTACTTC.

This clone was recorded only once. The chain uses TRBV7-9 and TRBJ1-2, with TRBD1 matching 7 bases. The junction had 14 bases not matched to a gene; V was cut back by 5 bases and J by 5 bases. CDR3 length: 16 residues. Germline assignment: CDR1 SEHNR and CDR2 FQNEAQ (reference sequence). The CDR3 protein is CASSPTGTVKTYGYTF. DNA for the CDR3: TGTGCCAGCAGCCCAACCGGGACAGTAAAAACTTATGGCTACACCTTC.

This chain uses TRBV6-2 or TRBV6-3 with TRBJ2-2; 8 positions agree with TRBD1. V lost 2 bases to trimming and J lost 4 bases; unmatched junction nucleotides: 9. This CDR3 is 17 amino acids long. From germline, CDR1 is MNHEY and CDR2 SVGEGT. The CDR3 DNA reads TGTGCCAGCAGTTACGGGGGCCAGGGGGCGGCCACCGGGGAGCTGTTTTTT. Amino acids: CASSYGGQGAATGELFF.

This chain connects TRBV3-1 (or the pseudogene TRBV3-2) to TRBJ1-2; 7 bases map to TRBD1. The CDR3 runs to 13 residues. CDR1 LGHDT and CDR2 YNNKEL come from the germline V gene (reference sequence). Unmatched junction bases numbered 5, after V lost 5 bases and J lost 5 bases. The CDR3 is CASSGTAPYGYTF. The CDR3 nucleotides read TGTGCCAGCAGCGGGACAGCACCTTATGGCTACACCTTC.

CDR3 region: CASSFGGNQPQHF. The CDR3, as DNA: TGTGCCAGCAGCTTCGGGGGAAATCAGCCCCAGCATTTT. The rearrangement joins TRBV7-2 to TRBJ1-5; tentatively, D is TRBD1 (5 bases). V was trimmed by 3 bases and J by 4 bases, leaving 7 bases between them. Per the germline V gene, CDR1 is SGHTA and CDR2 is FQGNSA. This CDR3 has 13 amino acids.

CDR3 sequence reads: CASSLRVGQAYF. In DNA form, the CDR3 reads TGTGCCAGCAGTTTAAGAGTAGGACAGGCCTACTTC. The J gene is TRBJ2-4, the V gene TRBV12-3 or TRBV12-4; TRBD1 matches at 7 bases. The length of the CDR3 is 12 residues. Trimming took 2 bases from V and 16 from J; bases not matched to a gene: 8.

The CDR3 sequence is CATSRGGQDSNYGYTF. CDR3 bases: TGTGCCACCAGCAGAGGGGGACAGGATTCTAACTATGGCTACACCTTC. This sequence joins TRBV15 and TRBJ1-2; 8 bases are shared with TRBD1. Losses at the gene ends were 1 base for V and 0 bases for J; bases not matched to a gene: 4. CDR3 length equals 16 residues. The germline V gene encodes CDR1 LNHNV and CDR2 YYDKDF (reference sequence).

This sequence joins TRBV3-1 (or the pseudogene TRBV3-2) and TRBJ2-5; 8 bases are shared with TRBD2. The CDR3 is made up of 15 amino acids. Per the germline V gene, CDR1 is LGHDT and CDR2 is YNNKEL (reference sequence). J gave up 4 bases and V 2 bases, and 6 bases lay outside the gene matches. The CDR3 nucleotides are TGTGCCAGCAGCCAATCCAGCGGGGGTGGAGAGACCCAGTACTTC. Translation: CASSQSSGGGETQYF.

The genes are TRBV25-1 and TRBJ1-1; D not certain. V was cut by 0 bases and J by 3 bases, with 8 bases left in between. Germline CDR1 is MGHDK and CDR2 is SYGVNS. The length of the CDR3 is 14 residues. The CDR3 nucleotides read TGTGCCAGCAGTGAATATGGCAGTCACACTGAAGCTTTCTTT. Its protein is CASSEYGSHTEAFF.

The rearrangement links TRBV5-1 to TRBJ2-5; 12 nucleotides match TRBD1. Germline assignment: CDR1 SGHRS and CDR2 YFSETQ. V lost 8 bases, J lost 4 bases, and 18 bases stayed unmatched. The CDR3 is 18 residues long. CDR3 sequence: CARTPGQGAHLSPETQYF. In DNA form, the CDR3 reads TGCGCCAGGACTCCGGGACAGGGGGCTCACTTGTCTCCAGAGACCCAGTACTTC.

This clone was seen a few times. The chain links TRBV14 to TRBJ2-3; 7 nucleotides match TRBD1. CDR1 SGHDN and CDR2 FVKESK come from the germline V gene. The CDR3 loop spans 16 amino acids. J lost 3 bases, V lost 1 base, and 7 bases had no gene match. The CDR3 loop reads CASSQAGGRVTDTQYF. The CDR3 nucleotides are TGTGCCAGCAGCCAAGCAGGGGGTCGGGTAACAGATACGCAGTATTTT.

This clone turned up a few times. The V call is TRBV5-1, the J call TRBJ2-3; weak D call: TRBD2 (6 bases). V was clipped by 4 bases and J by 0 bases, with 21 bases between them. CDR1 and CDR2 (germline): SGHRS, YFSETQ. The CDR3 spans 18 residues. The DNA for the CDR3 is TGCGCCAGCAGCATTGGCATCCCCGGGGGTGCTAGCACAGATACGCAGTATTTT. Translated: CASSIGIPGGASTDTQYF.

J is TRBJ1-2 and V is TRBV9, with TRBD1 matching 8 bases. CDR3 length: 13 amino acids. Germline values: CDR1 SGDLS, CDR2 YYNGEE. Germline trimming cut 4 bases from V and 13 bases from J; bases unmatched to any gene: 12. The DNA of the CDR3 is TGTGCCAGCAGCCAGCTGGCAGGGGGCGTCTGCACCTTC. Its protein is CASSQLAGGVCTF.

The chain joins TRBV5-6 to TRBJ1-2, with 11 bases aligning to TRBD1. The CDR3 extends over 14 amino acids. Germline CDR1 SGHDT, CDR2 YYEEEE. V shed 0 bases and J 7 bases; nucleotides not matched to a gene: 2. The CDR3 is CASSLGTGGVGYTF. DNA of the CDR3: TGTGCCAGCAGCTTGGGGACAGGGGGCGTTGGCTACACCTTC.

V gene TRBV5-4 combines with J gene TRBJ2-3, with 8 positions matching TRBD1. The CDR3 covers 15 residues. CDR1 SGHNT and CDR2 YYREEE come from the germline V gene (reference sequence). Trimming at V came to 0 bases and at J to 6 bases, leaving 6 bases not matched to a gene. As DNA, the CDR3 is TGTGCCAGCAGCTTGGAGGGCAGGGGGCCGGATACGCAGTATTTT. Its translation is CASSLEGRGPDTQYF. Drawing the rest from reference TRBV5-4 and TRBJ2-3, the complete variable domain is ETGVTQSPTHLIKTRGQQVTLRCSSQSGHNTVSWYQQALGQGPQFIFQYYREEENGRGNFPPRFSGLQFPNYSSELNVNALELDDSALYLCASSLEGRGPDTQYFGPGTRLTVL.